This T cell receptor beta chain was sequenced during a study of radiation and T cells in renal cell carcinoma. The CDR3 length is 15 residues. Per germline, CDR1 KGHSH and CDR2 LQKENI. V was pared by 6 bases and J by 3 bases, with 15 bases between. This clone was detected only a few times. TCRdb's copy holds only in-frame clones and misses some; the assay was immunoSEQ multiplex PCR. The sample includes 140,000 to 150,000 clones, roughly 90% of them seen just once. Time point reported: blood 4 weeks post-SBRT, at nephrectomy. The treatment: 15 Gy SBRT to primary tumor, nephrectomy 4 weeks later. The specimen was blood, collected from a patient whose treatment included radiotherapy and nephrectomy. V and J are TRBV18 and TRBJ2-1; maybe TRBD2 (5 bases). The origin of this receptor is a woman aged 45-65 years with renal cell carcinoma. The CDR3 sequence is CASSNLGGYYNEQFF. CDR3 sequence (DNA): TGTGCCAGCTCCAATCTGGGCGGGTACTACAATGAGCAGTTCTTC. The full variable domain, completed using reference TRBV18 and TRBJ2-1, is NAGVMQNPRHLVRRRGQEARLRCSPMKGHSHVYWYRQLPEEGLKFMVYLQKENIIDESGMPKERFSAEFPKEGPSILRIQQVVRGDSAAYFCASSNLGGYYNEQFFGPGTRLTVL.